Following are 2 T cell receptor beta chains from one sample sequenced in a study of blood T cell repertoires in COVID-19. TCRdb's copy holds only in-frame clones and misses some; the assay was immunoSEQ multiplex PCR. The table records about 150,000 clones, about 85% of them present only once. Sequencing was carried out using PBMCs or T cells enriched from blood (not recorded which). These receptors originate from a woman aged 40 to 50 who had been exposed to COVID-19.

V usage is TRBV6-1 and J usage is TRBJ1-5; no clear D gene. The CDR3 is 18 amino acids. V dropped 0 bases and J dropped 0 bases, with 15 bases sitting between them. Germline V gene lookup returns CDR1 MNHNS and CDR2 SASEGT. CDR3 DNA sequence: TGTGCCAGCAGTGAAGCACGGACGGAGGGCCTTAGCAATCAGCCCCAGCATTTT. This codes for CASSEARTEGLSNQPQHF.

The chain employs TRBV27 and TRBJ2-1; 12 positions match TRBD2. V was clipped by 5 bases and J by 12 bases; unmatched bases: 14. CDR3 length: 16 residues. Germline V lookup: CDR1 MNHEY, CDR2 SMNVEV (reference sequence). DNA for the CDR3: TGTGCCAGCAGTGTACGCCCGACTAGCGGGGGTACAGGGCAGTTCTTC. Amino acids: CASSVRPTSGGTGQFF.